These 12 T cell receptor beta chains originate from one sample sequenced in a study of CD8+ T cells in alopecia areata. Once RNA had been extracted, it was reverse transcribed into cDNA to act as the sequencing template. The data were produced by immunoSEQ multiplex PCR, yet TCRdb's version contains in-frame clones alone and is incomplete. This sample yields about 120,000 clones, of which 53% are seen a single time; approximately 0.46% belongs to the top ten. As for treatment: oral pan-JAK inhibitor, 5-10 mg twice daily. Here the sequenced sample was CD4+ T cells sorted from blood, taken at week 4, from a patient treated with tofacitinib. These TCRs come from a human donor with alopecia areata.

The chain is built from TRBV15 and TRBJ2-7; D is possibly TRBD1 (6 bases). The CDR3 has 17 amino acids. The V end was cut by 3 bases, the J end by 6 bases, with 24 bases between. Germline V gene sequence: CDR1 LNHNV, CDR2 YYDKDF (reference sequence). The CDR3 loop reads CATSRERHREGILEQYF. CDR3 nucleotides: TGTGCCACCAGCAGGGAAAGACACAGGGAAGGGATCCTCGAGCAGTACTTC.

This clone was seen a handful of times. This rearrangement joins TRBV19 to TRBJ2-7, with TRBD1 matching 8 bases. This CDR3 comprises 16 residues. Trimming cost V 3 bases and J 1 base; bases outside gene matches: 8. The V gene's germline CDR1 is LNHDA and CDR2 SQIVND (reference sequence). The CDR3 DNA reads as TGTGCCAGTAGTATTTCCCCGGGACAGGTATCCTACGAGCAGTACTTC. Amino acids: CASSISPGQVSYEQYF.

The gene calls are TRBV7-6 and TRBJ2-1, with D maybe TRBD2 (6 bases). This CDR3 is built from 16 residues. Trimming cost V 1 base and J 2 bases, with 12 bases left between them. CDR1 SGHVS and CDR2 FNYEAQ come from the germline V gene. Here the CDR3 DNA reads TGTGCCAGCAGCTTAGAGGTAGCGGATACCTACAATGAGCAGTTCTTC. It codes for CASSLEVADTYNEQFF.

The V and J genes are TRBV6-5 and TRBJ2-3; possible D gene TRBD1, 6 bases. The CDR3 spans 15 residues. With 6 bases removed from V and 5 bases from J, the gap between germline ends came to 18 bases. Per the germline V gene, CDR1 is MNHEY and CDR2 is SVGAGI. CDR3 residues: CASSSQGVRGDTQYF. The CDR3 nucleotides read TGTGCCAGCAGCTCACAGGGAGTAAGAGGAGATACGCAGTATTTT.

This clone was found a few times. The chain carries TRBV29-1 and TRBJ2-1, with a tentative D call TRBD2 (5 bases). The CDR3 length is 12 residues. V was pared by 8 bases and J by 5 bases, with 13 bases between. Germline-derived CDR1 and CDR2 are SQVTM and ANQGSEA. CDR3 DNA sequence: TGCAGCCCCCTCGGGGTGAACAATGAGCAGTTCTTC. Protein product: CSPLGVNNEQFF.

This rearrangement joins TRBV11-2 to TRBJ1-6, with D uncertain. V was shortened by 1 base and J by 7 bases, with 5 bases between the two germline ends. The CDR3 spans 13 residues. The germline CDR1 and CDR2 sequences are SGHAT and FQNNGV. For the CDR3, the DNA is TGTGCCAGCAGCTTAGTGTTGAATTCACCCCTCCACTTT. It is translated as CASSLVLNSPLHF. The full variable domain, with the rest looked up from reference TRBV11-2 and TRBJ1-6, is EAGVAQSPRYKIIEKRQSVAFWCNPISGHATLYWYQQILGQGPKLLIQFQNNGVVDDSQLPKDRFSAERLKGVDSTLKIQPAKLEDSAVYLCASSLVLNSPLHFGNGTRLTVT.

The CDR3 nucleotides are TGTGCCATCAGGGGGACAGGGTTTCCGAACACTGAAGCTTTCTTT. Its translation is CAIRGTGFPNTEAFF. The V and J genes are TRBV10-3 and TRBJ1-1, with 9 bases identical to TRBD1. The junction had 6 bases not matched to a gene; V was cut back by 6 bases and J by 1 base. The germline V gene has CDR1 ENHRY and CDR2 SYGVKD. The CDR3 has 15 residues.

The chain carries TRBV5-1 and TRBJ1-2; D not resolved. Germline CDR1 SGHRS, CDR2 YFSETQ. The CDR3 length is 11 residues. With 2 bases removed from V and 5 bases from J, the gap between germline ends came to 4 bases. CDR3 amino acids: CASSFGYGYTF. The CDR3 DNA is TGCGCCAGCAGCTTCGGATATGGCTACACCTTC.

The V and J genes are TRBV29-1 and TRBJ2-7; D not certain. The germline V gene encodes CDR1 SQVTM and CDR2 ANQGSEA. The ends were cut back, 7 bases at V and 2 bases at J, with 12 bases in the middle. There are 12 residues in the CDR3. CDR3: CSAAFATYEQYF. The DNA for the CDR3 is TGCAGCGCGGCCTTCGCTACCTACGAGCAGTACTTC.

The chain couples TRBV29-1 to TRBJ1-5; D is unresolved. Germline loops: CDR1 SQVTM, CDR2 ANQGSEA. V lost 3 bases to trimming and J lost 4 bases, with 16 bases between them. The CDR3 covers 15 residues. The chain's CDR3 is CSVDREGGENQPQHF. As DNA, the CDR3 is TGCAGCGTTGACCGGGAGGGAGGAGAAAATCAGCCCCAGCATTTT. The complete variable domain, with remaining parts taken from reference TRBV29-1 and TRBJ1-5, reads SAVISQKPSRDICQRGTSLTIQCQVDSQVTMMFWYRQQPGQSLTLIATANQGSEATYESGFVIDKFPISRPNLTFSTLTVSNMSPEDSSIYLCSVDREGGENQPQHFGDGTRLSIL.

This chain uses TRBV29-1 with TRBJ1-2, with D hard to call. From germline, CDR1 is SQVTM and CDR2 ANQGSEA. Deletions cut 6 bases from V and 3 bases from J, with 8 bases between. CDR3 size: 11 residues. The CDR3 sequence is CSVGGYYGYTF. Written as DNA, the CDR3 is TGCAGCGTCGGAGGTTACTATGGCTACACCTTC. Together with reference TRBV29-1 and TRBJ1-2, the CDR3 gives the full variable domain: SAVISQKPSRDICQRGTSLTIQCQVDSQVTMMFWYRQQPGQSLTLIATANQGSEATYESGFVIDKFPISRPNLTFSTLTVSNMSPEDSSIYLCSVGGYYGYTFGSGTRLTVV.

V usage is TRBV30 and J usage is TRBJ1-5, with D uncertain. The CDR3 loop spans 13 amino acids. Per the germline V gene, CDR1 is GTSNPN and CDR2 is SVGIG (reference sequence). V was shortened by 2 bases and J by 3 bases, with 8 bases between the two germline ends. The CDR3 coding sequence is TGTGCCTGGAGTCCCCAGGCCAATCAGCCCCAGCATTTT. This gives the protein CAWSPQANQPQHF.